This T cell receptor (beta chain) was observed in a study of cytomegalovirus exposure and HLA in healthy donors. About the research overall: Prior work identified roughly 120 million unique TCR beta sequences in some 200 million T cells.

With 3 bases clipped from V and 6 bases from J, the junction kept 4 bases outside the gene matches. CDR3 length: 14 residues. CDR1 is MNHNS, CDR2 SASEGT, per germline. This clone was seen only a few times. Antigen unknown. PCR employed 60 Vbeta and 13 Jbeta primers. Sequencing was performed with immunoSEQ multiplex PCR; in TCRdb, only in-frame clones are kept and a portion is missing. The sample has 140,000 or so clones, approximately 70% seen once. While unrecorded immune exposures were likely, the donors were nominally healthy when sampled. Regarding the study as a whole: CMV serostatus was the only recorded immune exposure for donors. Segments of the TCR beta V type were, in most cases, productive about 87% or about 30% of the time in an earlier analysis.

The chain carries TRBV6-1 and TRBJ2-7; TRBD1 matches at 11 bases. This sequence originates from a woman in her 30s in good health and CMV-seronegative. The specimen sequenced was PBMCs. The CDR3 loop is CASSEPGTGGEQYF. The CDR3 bases are TGTGCCAGCAGTGAGCCAGGGACAGGGGGCGAGCAGTACTTC.